The 2 T cell receptor beta chains in this list originate from one sample, sequenced in a study of T cells in Graves' hyperthyroidism and ophthalmopathy. The CDR3 regions of TCR beta were amplified from RNA transcripts. Initially, a first-round RT-PCR of the TCR CDR3 employed the HTBI primer set. TCRdb passed the multiplex PCR reads through MiXCR, listing each CDR3 protein once. Among around 300,000 distinct CDR3 sequences listed, 20% to 25% were seen once. Sequenced material: blood. These receptor sequences come from a man aged 25 to 45 with Graves' ophthalmopathy.

In its sample, this clonotype was seen many times. In nucleotides, the CDR3 is TGTGCCTGGAGTGTACCGGGGTGGCCCCAGCATTTT. Its translation: CAWSVPGWPQHF. This chain connects TRBV30 to TRBJ1-5; no definite D call. The CDR3 is 12 amino acids. Germline V gene data show CDR1 as GTSNPN and CDR2 as SVGIG (reference sequence). V lost 0 bases, J lost 9 bases, and 9 bases lay in between.

V is TRBV12-3 or TRBV12-4 and J is TRBJ2-1; tentatively, D is TRBD1 (6 bases). The ends were cut back, 10 bases at V and 8 bases at J, with 15 bases in the middle. This CDR3 is 12 amino acids long. The CDR3 reads CAMWDTPYEQFF. CDR3 nucleotides: TGTGCCATGTGGGACACACCGTATGAGCAGTTCTTC.